The clone carrying this TCR beta chain was seen once. These data originate in a study of STAT5B mutations in CD4+ large granular lymphocyte leukemia. This was a survey-level run. Here immunoSEQ multiplex PCR was the method, and the copy in TCRdb shows in-frame clones only, minus some. Among tens of thousands of clones listed, approximately 81% were seen once. This CDR3 is 16 amino acids long. The V and J ends lost 4 bases and 5 bases respectively, with 20 bases between them. The germline V gene has CDR1 SGDLS and CDR2 YYNGEE. The chain couples TRBV9 to TRBJ2-3; maybe TRBD2 (5 bases). Source material: CD4+ T cells from blood buffy coats. This receptor was obtained from a human donor in good health. CDR3 sequence reads: CASSLAGRISGDTQYF. As DNA, the CDR3 is TGTGCCAGCAGCCTAGCTGGACGAATCTCGGGAGATACGCAGTATTTT.